This passage covers 29 T cell receptor beta chains from one sample sequenced in a study of breast tumors, draining lymph nodes, adjacent tissues. Samples came from axillary lymph nodes draining the breast cancer. One entry per CDR3 protein, called by TCRdb with MiXCR from the multiplex PCR reads. The sample records about 180,000 distinct CDR3 sequences, roughly 30% being singletons. Sequenced material: axillary lymph node tissue. The receptors were gathered from a female donor with breast cancer. Some clones in this sample may be carry-over from other donors' samples.

V gene TRBV11-2 combines with J gene TRBJ2-7, with D tentatively TRBD2 (6 bases). The germline V gene has CDR1 SGHAT and CDR2 FQNNGV. The CDR3 sequence is 14 residues long. The V and J ends lost 1 base and 2 bases respectively, with 9 bases between them. The chain's CDR3 is CASSLAGSPYEQYF. The CDR3 bases are TGTGCCAGCAGCTTAGCCGGGAGCCCCTACGAGCAGTACTTC. Based on the CDR3 plus reference TRBV11-2 and TRBJ2-7, the full variable domain is EAGVAQSPRYKIIEKRQSVAFWCNPISGHATLYWYQQILGQGPKLLIQFQNNGVVDDSQLPKDRFSAERLKGVDSTLKIQPAKLEDSAVYLCASSLAGSPYEQYFGPGTRLTVT.

Turning to this clonotype: A much more abundant neighbour one base away suggests this may be a read error. The chain links TRBV5-6 to TRBJ1-3, with 9 nucleotides matching TRBD1. The CDR3 length is 15 residues. Germline loops: CDR1 SGHDT, CDR2 YYEEEE. V was clipped by 0 bases and J by 4 bases; unmatched bases: 2. The chain's CDR3 is CASSLVGTGGNTIYF. CDR3 nucleotide sequence: TGTGCCAGCAGCTTGGTTGGGACAGGGGGAAACACCATATATTTT.

As regards this clonotype: One junction end does not reproduce the germline sequence, and a read error may be involved. V usage is TRBV5-4 and J usage is TRBJ1-2; D is perhaps TRBD1 (5 bases). This CDR3 has 14 residues. Germline CDR1 is SGHNT and CDR2 is YYREEE (reference sequence). The DNA for the CDR3 is TGTGCCGGCAGCTTGGAAGGGGCTAACTATGGCTACACCTTC. The encoded protein is CAGSLEGANYGYTF.

Ten or more counts support this clonotype. The CDR3 bases are TGTGCCAGCAGGCGGGGGGTAATGGCTCCCGGGGAGCTGTTTTTT. Encoded protein: CASRRGVMAPGELFF. The rearrangement joins TRBV6-5 to TRBJ2-2; 8 nucleotides agree with TRBD2. The CDR3 runs 15 residues. V trimming: 6 bases; J trimming: 6 bases; junction bases outside the gene matches: 9. The germline V gene encodes CDR1 MNHEY and CDR2 SVGAGI.

The sample holds a few counts of this clonotype. This rearrangement joins TRBV19 to TRBJ1-1; TRBD1 might be the D (5 bases). CDR1 is LNHDA and CDR2 is SQIVND in the germline V gene (reference sequence). V lost 6 bases and J lost 0, with 17 bases in between. This CDR3 has 16 amino acids. CDR3 DNA sequence: TGTGCCAGTAGCACATTCCAACAGGCGATGAACACTGAAGCTTTCTTT. Its protein is CASSTFQQAMNTEAFF.

In its sample, this clonotype was seen many times. CDR3 bases: TGCGCCAGCAGCCACCTCCCCGGGAGAGCCCTTCCCTACGAGCAGTACTTC. Translated: CASSHLPGRALPYEQYF. V and J are TRBV4-1 and TRBJ2-7; a weak D match, TRBD2 (6 bases). The CDR3 totals 17 residues. The germline V and J ends were trimmed by 3 bases and 2 bases, with 20 bases remaining between them. Germline CDR1 MGHRA, CDR2 YSYEKL.

The CDR3 loop is CASSPLGLAGSNYYEQYF. The CDR3 region has the DNA TGTGCCAGCTCTCCATTAGGACTAGCGGGATCTAATTACTACGAGCAGTACTTC. This chain joins TRBV18 and TRBJ2-7, with 12 positions matching TRBD2. V lost 6 bases, J lost 3 bases, and 15 bases stayed unmatched. The V gene's germline CDR1 is KGHSH and CDR2 LQKENI. This CDR3 is built from 18 residues.

There are many counts of this clonotype. This chain uses TRBV10-3 with TRBJ2-7; D may be TRBD1 (6 bases). V was cut by 2 bases and J by 4 bases, with 12 bases left in between. The germline CDR1 and CDR2 sequences are ENHRY and SYGVKD. CDR3 length: 14 residues. CDR3 sequence: CAISERAGEYEQYF. In DNA form, the CDR3 reads TGTGCCATCAGTGAGAGGGCAGGGGAATACGAGCAGTACTTC.

The chain employs TRBV7-9 and TRBJ1-5; TRBD1 matches 11 bases. Trimming took 6 bases from V and 6 from J; bases not matched to a gene: 7. Germline loops: CDR1 SEHNR, CDR2 FQNEAQ (reference sequence). The CDR3 has 15 residues. CDR3 sequence reads: CASRSGTGGGQPQHF. CDR3 DNA: TGTGCCAGCAGATCCGGGACAGGGGGAGGTCAGCCCCAGCATTTT.

About this clonotype: A read error may explain this, as a much larger clone is one base away. This chain joins TRBV19 and TRBJ2-7, with TRBD2 identical over 11 bases. Germline lookup yields CDR1 LNHDA and CDR2 SQIVND (reference sequence). The CDR3 spans 15 residues. CDR3 in amino acids: CASTVTSGTSCEQYF. The DNA for the CDR3 is TGTGCCAGTACCGTGACTAGCGGGACCTCCTGCGAGCAGTACTTC.

This chain links TRBV6-5 with TRBJ1-2, with D maybe TRBD1 (5 bases). There are 15 residues in the CDR3. Germline V CDR1 and CDR2: MNHEY, SVGAGI. CDR3 region: CATLRYRLLGYGYTF. As DNA, the CDR3 is TGTGCAACACTTAGATACAGGCTCCTTGGGTATGGCTACACCTTC.

This clonotype occurred many times. The chain has TRBV5-6 and TRBJ2-7; TRBD1 might be the D (5 bases). V lost 2 bases to trimming and J lost 7 bases, with 16 bases between them. The CDR3 spans 14 residues. Germline V gene lookup returns CDR1 SGHDT and CDR2 YYEEEE. The CDR3 region is CASSFGQGFGEQYF. For the CDR3, the DNA is TGTGCCAGCAGCTTTGGGCAGGGTTTTGGTGAGCAGTACTTC.

This clonotype has a handful of counts. J is TRBJ2-7 and V is TRBV6-5, with no clear D. V was pared by 5 bases and J by 0 bases, with 14 bases between. The CDR3 is 15 residues long. Germline V gene data show CDR1 as MNHEY and CDR2 as SVGAGI. CDR3 coding DNA: TGTGCCAGCAGTATTTACAGCGAAAGCTCCTACGAGCAGTACTTC. This codes for CASSIYSESSYEQYF.

This clonotype was counted many times. V and J are TRBV29-1 and TRBJ2-1; D unresolved. The germline CDR1 and CDR2 sequences are SQVTM and ANQGSEA. V was shortened by 1 base and J by 5 bases, with 9 bases between the two germline ends. The CDR3 consists of 13 residues. The CDR3 here is CSVEVQINNEQFF. Written as DNA, the CDR3 is TGCAGCGTTGAAGTACAGATAAACAATGAGCAGTTCTTC.

This clonotype was picked up a small number of times. The chain joins TRBV10-1 to TRBJ2-3, with D maybe TRBD2 (6 bases). V lost 2 bases and J 6 bases, leaving 9 bases between the germline ends. This CDR3 contains 13 residues. The germline CDR1 and CDR2 sequences are WNHNN and SYGVQD (reference sequence). This CDR3 is CASSEAGWDTQYF. The CDR3 coding sequence is TGCGCCAGCAGTGAGGCGGGATGGGATACGCAGTATTTT.

This clonotype was seen ten or more times. The chain joins TRBV6-1 to TRBJ2-3; 8 positions match TRBD2. Looked up from germline, CDR1 is MNHNS and CDR2 is SASEGT. The CDR3 totals 15 residues. V lost 3 bases to trimming and J lost 5 bases; unmatched junction nucleotides: 7. CDR3: CASSENGRAGDTQYF. CDR3 bases: TGTGCCAGCAGTGAGAACGGGAGGGCAGGAGATACGCAGTATTTT.

Concerning this clonotype: This may stem from a read error, because a much larger clone lies one nucleotide away. The V gene is TRBV20-1, the J gene TRBJ2-1, with a weak D call TRBD2 (6 bases). CDR3 length: 14 amino acids. With 3 bases removed from V and 6 bases from J, the gap between germline ends came to 15 bases. Germline V gene sequence: CDR1 DFQATT, CDR2 SNEGSKA (reference sequence). The CDR3 is CSASLFTSTNEQFF. The CDR3, as DNA: TGCAGTGCTAGCCTCTTCACTAGCACCAATGAGCAGTTCTTC.

Points on this clonotype: This may be a read error: a much more frequent sequence differs by one nucleotide. The rearrangement links TRBV20-1 to TRBJ2-7; D may be TRBD2 (6 bases). The germline CDR1 and CDR2 sequences are DFQATT and SNEGSKA (reference sequence). This CDR3 is 14 amino acids long. CDR3 sequence reads: CSARDLEGIYERYF. The CDR3 region has the DNA TGCAGTGCTAGAGATCTGGAGGGTATCTACGAGCGGTACTTC.

This clonotype was picked up many times. The J gene is TRBJ1-4, the V gene TRBV5-1; D not resolved. CDR1 and CDR2 from the germline V gene are SGHRS and YFSETQ. The CDR3 is 15 amino acids. The V and J ends lost 4 bases and 3 bases respectively, with 13 bases between them. CDR3: CASSSLGMANEKLFF. CDR3 DNA: TGCGCCAGCAGCAGTCTGGGTATGGCTAATGAAAAACTGTTTTTT.

There are many counts of this clonotype. V usage is TRBV20-1 and J usage is TRBJ2-1, with 10 bases lining up with TRBD2. The CDR3 has 16 amino acids. The V gene's germline CDR1 is DFQATT and CDR2 SNEGSKA (reference sequence). V shed 3 bases and J 3 bases; nucleotides not matched to a gene: 8. CDR3 DNA: TGCAGTGCTAGCGGGCTAGCGGGGGTTTACTACAATGAGCAGTTCTTC. This codes for CSASGLAGVYYNEQFF.

Worth noting for this clonotype: A much larger clone is a single base away; this may be a read error. J is TRBJ2-3 and V is TRBV7-9; TRBD1 matches 9 bases. The germline gives CDR1 SEHNR, CDR2 FQNEAQ (reference sequence). The CDR3 is made up of 18 amino acids. The DNA for the CDR3 is TGTGCCAGCAGCTTAGAGGACAGGGGTCCCACTAGCACACATACGCAGTATTTT. Amino acids: CASSLEDRGPTSTHTQYF.

This clonotype has just a few counts. A clone one base away is much larger, so this may be a read error. The chain employs TRBV20-1 and TRBJ2-1, with 10 bases fitting TRBD2. The CDR3 is 14 amino acids. The germline V gene has CDR1 DFQATT and CDR2 SNEGSKA (reference sequence). The CDR3 reads CSATSGRVYNEQSF. The CDR3 nucleotides read TGCAGTGCTACCAGCGGGAGGGTATACAATGAGCAGTCCTTC.

This clonotype showed up many times. The chain couples TRBV12-3 or TRBV12-4 to TRBJ2-7; 12 bases map to TRBD2. The CDR3 loop spans 19 amino acids. Trimming at V came to 3 bases and at J to 6 bases, leaving 18 bases not matched to a gene. This CDR3 is CASSFALIRLAGGPAEQYF. The CDR3 DNA is TGTGCCAGCAGTTTCGCGCTAATCAGGCTAGCGGGAGGGCCAGCCGAGCAGTACTTC.

There are many counts of this clonotype. V gene TRBV13 combines with J gene TRBJ2-7, with 13 bases identical to TRBD2. The junction had 14 bases not matched to a gene; V was cut back by 5 bases and J by 7 bases. There are 17 residues in the CDR3. In germline, CDR1 is PRHDT, CDR2 FYEKMQ (reference sequence). Here the CDR3 DNA reads TGTGCCAGCAGCCCATCAATTCGACTAGCGGGAGGAGGAGAGCAGTACTTC. This codes for CASSPSIRLAGGGEQYF.

Only a few counts were recorded for this clonotype. A much larger clone differs by one base, so this may be a read error. Since the CDR3 does not end with the conserved phenylalanine or tryptophan, this likely comes from a read error. The V gene is TRBV9, the J gene TRBJ2-1, with D unresolved. CDR3 length: 13 amino acids. Germline lookup yields CDR1 SGDLS and CDR2 YYNGEE. Trimming took off 2 bases at V and 5 bases at J, with 8 bases between the two ends. CDR3 nucleotides: TGTGCCAGCAGCGTCGTACTCAACAATGAGCAGTTCTCC. Protein sequence: CASSVVLNNEQFS.

As to this clonotype: Relative to the germline gene, one junction end is altered; a read error may explain this. V gene TRBV7-9 combines with J gene TRBJ2-5, with D perhaps matching TRBD2 (6 bases). The CDR3 loop spans 13 amino acids. The germline CDR1 and CDR2 sequences are SEHNR and FQNEAQ (reference sequence). This CDR3 is CASNWGVMGHPNF. CDR3 DNA sequence: TGTGCCAGCAACTGGGGGGTAATGGGTCATCCAAACTTC.

The chain combines TRBV19 with TRBJ1-2; TRBD1 might be the D (5 bases). The germline V gene has CDR1 LNHDA and CDR2 SQIVND (reference sequence). The CDR3 has 12 residues. Trimming cost V 4 bases and J 8 bases, with 11 bases left between them. The CDR3 DNA is TGTGCCAGTAGTAGGGTGGGGGACGGCTACACCTTC. Encoded protein: CASSRVGDGYTF.

Concerning this clonotype: The conserved final phenylalanine or tryptophan is absent from the CDR3, which likely points to a read error. This sequence joins TRBV29-1 and TRBJ2-1; TRBD2 matches 7 bases. The CDR3 is 13 amino acids. Germline V lookup: CDR1 SQVTM, CDR2 ANQGSEA. The DNA for the CDR3 is TGCAGTGCCCCATTGCGGGAGCTGAGTGAGCAGTTCCTC. It is translated as CSAPLRELSEQFL.

On this clonotype: This sequence may be a read error, since a much larger clone differs from it by one base. The CDR3 reads CVSSPRGPSPTGELFF. The CDR3 nucleotides read TGTGTCAGCAGCCCGAGGGGACCTTCGCCCACCGGGGAGCTGTTTTTT. The chain carries TRBV5-4 and TRBJ2-2; D assignment may be TRBD1 or TRBD2 (5 bases each). The CDR3 runs 16 residues. CDR1 and CDR2 (germline): SGHNT, YYREEE (reference sequence).